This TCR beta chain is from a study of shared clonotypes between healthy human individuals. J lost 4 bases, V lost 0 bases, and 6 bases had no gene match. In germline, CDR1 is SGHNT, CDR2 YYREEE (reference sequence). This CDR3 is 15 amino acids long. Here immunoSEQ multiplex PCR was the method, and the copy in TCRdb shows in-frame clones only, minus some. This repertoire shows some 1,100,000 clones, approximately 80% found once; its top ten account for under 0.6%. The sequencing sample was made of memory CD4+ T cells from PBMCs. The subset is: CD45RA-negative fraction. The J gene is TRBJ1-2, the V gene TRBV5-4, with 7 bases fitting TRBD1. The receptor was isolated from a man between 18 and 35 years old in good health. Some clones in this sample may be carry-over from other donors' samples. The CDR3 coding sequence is TGTGCCAGCAGCTTGGAAGGGGGCCGGGGCTATGGCTACACCTTC. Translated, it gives CASSLEGGRGYGYTF.